This TCR beta chain was recorded in a study of blood T cells in healthy people across ages. This clonotype was seen only a few times. Combining a sample-barcoded 5' primer with a J-beta primer mix, a second PCR ran for roughly 7 to 11 cycles. MiXCR, run by TCRdb on the 5' RACE reads, gives a single entry per CDR3 protein. The sample carries approximately 2,000,000 distinct CDR3 sequences, roughly two fifths recorded once. The CDR3 totals 14 residues. V shed 8 bases and J 3 bases; nucleotides not matched to a gene: 8. V is TRBV12-3 or TRBV12-4 and J is TRBJ2-7; 9 bases map to TRBD2. The sequenced material came from blood. The clonotype was recovered from a human donor in good health. As DNA, the CDR3 is TGTGCCAGCCGAGTCGCGGGGGGGCTCTACGAGCAGTACTTC. As protein: CASRVAGGLYEQYF.